This record looks at one T cell receptor (beta chain) sequence and its context. Antigen specificity is unknown. The V and J ends lost 6 bases and 4 bases, in that order; junction bases with no gene match: 7. This CDR3 is built from 15 residues. CDR1 and CDR2 from the germline V gene are SGHRS and YFSETQ. The data derive from a study of immune evolution from preneoplasia to lung adenocarcinoma. Study results and limitations: Normal lung had the highest top T cell clone frequencies.

Patient tissue came from resections in Japan or China, 2014–2017. After pathologic assessment, macro-dissection selected premalignant or tumor cells for extraction. Sequencing used immunoSEQ multiplex PCR; TCRdb keeps in-frame clones, though not all of them. The sample records about 4,000 clones, about nine tenths being singletons. The chain is built from TRBV5-1 and TRBJ2-2; 9 nucleotides agree with TRBD2. This TCR was sampled from a donor of 70 years or more with lung adenocarcinoma. The specimen sequenced was FFPE minimally invasive lung adenocarcinoma tissue. This CDR3 is CASTPTSGFTGELFF. Here the CDR3 DNA reads TGCGCCAGCACACCGACTAGCGGTTTCACCGGGGAGCTGTTTTTT.